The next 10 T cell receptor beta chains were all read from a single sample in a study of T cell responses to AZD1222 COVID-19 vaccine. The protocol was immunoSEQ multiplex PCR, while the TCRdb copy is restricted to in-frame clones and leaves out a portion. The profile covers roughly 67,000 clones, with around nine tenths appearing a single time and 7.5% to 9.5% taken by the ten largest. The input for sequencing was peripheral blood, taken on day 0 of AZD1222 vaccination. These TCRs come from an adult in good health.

CDR3 sequence reads: CASSLTRTSYNEQFF. The CDR3 region has the DNA TGTGCCAGCAGCTTAACTCGGACTTCCTACAATGAGCAGTTCTTC. This chain links TRBV7-3 with TRBJ2-1, with D perhaps TRBD2 (5 bases). Trimming left V 0 bases short and J 1 base short, with 7 bases between. In germline, CDR1 is SGHTA, CDR2 FQGTGA. CDR3 length: 15 amino acids.

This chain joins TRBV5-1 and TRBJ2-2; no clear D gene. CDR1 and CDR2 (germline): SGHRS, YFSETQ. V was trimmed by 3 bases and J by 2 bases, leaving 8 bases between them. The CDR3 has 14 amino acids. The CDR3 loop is CASSYDINTGELFF. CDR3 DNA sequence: TGCGCCAGCAGCTATGACATAAACACCGGGGAGCTGTTTTTT.

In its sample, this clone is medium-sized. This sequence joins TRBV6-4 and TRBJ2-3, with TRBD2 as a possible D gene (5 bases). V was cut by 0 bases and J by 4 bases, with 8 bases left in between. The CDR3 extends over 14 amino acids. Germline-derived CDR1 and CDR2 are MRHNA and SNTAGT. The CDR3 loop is CASSDSGESDTQYF. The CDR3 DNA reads TGTGCCAGCAGTGACTCCGGGGAGTCAGATACGCAGTATTTT.

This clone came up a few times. The CDR3: CASSLRPRLAGPYNEQFF. CDR3 coding DNA: TGTGCCAGCAGCTTAAGGCCGAGACTAGCGGGACCTTACAATGAGCAGTTCTTC. The V call is TRBV7-9, the J call TRBJ2-1; TRBD2 matches 11 bases. The germline V gene encodes CDR1 SEHNR and CDR2 FQNEAQ (reference sequence). This CDR3 comprises 18 residues. V lost 2 bases and J lost 4; bases outside the gene matches: 10.

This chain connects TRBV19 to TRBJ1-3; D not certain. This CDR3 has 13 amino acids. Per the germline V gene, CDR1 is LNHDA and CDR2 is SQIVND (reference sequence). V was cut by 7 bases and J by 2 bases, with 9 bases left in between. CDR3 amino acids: CASTGLTGNTIYF. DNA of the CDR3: TGTGCCAGTACTGGACTAACTGGAAACACCATATATTTT.

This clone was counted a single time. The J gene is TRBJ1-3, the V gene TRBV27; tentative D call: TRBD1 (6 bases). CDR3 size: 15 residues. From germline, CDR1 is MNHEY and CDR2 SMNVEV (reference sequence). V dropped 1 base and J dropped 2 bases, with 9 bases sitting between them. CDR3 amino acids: CASSLLGGPGNTIYF. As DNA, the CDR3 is TGTGCCAGCAGTTTATTGGGGGGCCCTGGAAACACCATATATTTT.

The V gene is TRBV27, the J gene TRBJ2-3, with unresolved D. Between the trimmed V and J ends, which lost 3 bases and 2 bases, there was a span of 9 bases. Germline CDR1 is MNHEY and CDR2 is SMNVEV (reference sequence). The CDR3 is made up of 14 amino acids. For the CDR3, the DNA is TGTGCCAGCAGTTTGTGGGAAGCCACAGATACGCAGTATTTT. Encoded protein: CASSLWEATDTQYF.

The CDR3 coding sequence is TGTGCCAGCAGCTTCCGGGCCGCATCTAATGAGCAGTTCTTC. It translates to CASSFRAASNEQFF. The chain carries TRBV7-6 and TRBJ2-1; no clear D gene. Trimming shortened V by 3 bases and J by 7 bases, and 13 bases separated the two germline ends. The CDR3 consists of 14 residues. Germline V lookup: CDR1 SGHVS, CDR2 FNYEAQ.

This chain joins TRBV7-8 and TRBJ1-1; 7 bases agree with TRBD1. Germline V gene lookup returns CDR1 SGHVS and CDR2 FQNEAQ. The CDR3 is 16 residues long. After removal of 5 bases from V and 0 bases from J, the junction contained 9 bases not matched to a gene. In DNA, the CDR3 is TGTGCCAGCAGCGTAAGAAACAGGGGTGTGAACACTGAAGCTTTCTTT. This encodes CASSVRNRGVNTEAFF.

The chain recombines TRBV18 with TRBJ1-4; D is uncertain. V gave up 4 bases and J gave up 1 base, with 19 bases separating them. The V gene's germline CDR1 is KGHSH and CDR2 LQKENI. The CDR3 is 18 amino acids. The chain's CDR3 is CASSLGYQSVRTNEKLFF. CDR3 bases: TGTGCCAGCTCACTTGGTTACCAGTCCGTCCGAACTAATGAAAAACTGTTTTTT.